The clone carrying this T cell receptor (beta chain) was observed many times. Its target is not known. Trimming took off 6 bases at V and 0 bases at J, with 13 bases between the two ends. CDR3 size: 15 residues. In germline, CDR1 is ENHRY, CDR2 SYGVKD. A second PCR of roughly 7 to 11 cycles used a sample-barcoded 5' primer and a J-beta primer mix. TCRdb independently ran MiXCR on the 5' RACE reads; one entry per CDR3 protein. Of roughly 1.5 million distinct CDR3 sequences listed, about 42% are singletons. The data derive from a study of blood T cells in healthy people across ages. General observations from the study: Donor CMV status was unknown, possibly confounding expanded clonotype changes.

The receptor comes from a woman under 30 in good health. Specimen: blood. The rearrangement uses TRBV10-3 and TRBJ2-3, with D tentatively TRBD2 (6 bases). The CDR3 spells CAISMGEASTDTQYF. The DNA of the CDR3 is TGTGCCATCAGCATGGGGGAGGCGAGCACAGATACGCAGTATTTT.